The 8 T cell receptor beta chains given below trace back to one sample, sequenced in a study of blood T cell repertoires in COVID-19. Measured with immunoSEQ multiplex PCR; TCRdb has only the in-frame clones, and not every one. The data show more than 85,000 clones, with 75% to 80% seen just once and under 20% held by the top ten. Sequences were obtained from peripheral blood. The receptors come from a woman at least 80 years old with active or convalescent COVID-19.

V usage is TRBV9 and J usage is TRBJ2-3; D call uncertain. CDR1 and CDR2 (germline): SGDLS, YYNGEE. This CDR3 has 13 residues. V lost 4 bases to trimming and J lost 8 bases, with 14 bases between them. The CDR3: CASSTTHHGTQYF. The CDR3 DNA follows: TGTGCCAGCAGCACTACGCATCATGGTACGCAGTATTTT. Full variable domain (remainder filled in from reference TRBV9 and TRBJ2-3): DSGVTQTPKHLITATGQRVTLRCSPRSGDLSVYWYQQSLDQGLQFLIQYYNGEERAKGNILERFSAQQFPDLHSELNLSSLELGDSALYFCASSTTHHGTQYFGPGTRLTVL.

J is TRBJ2-1 and V is TRBV6-6, with 10 bases fitting TRBD2. J was trimmed by 7 bases and V by 2 bases; bases with no gene match: 5. Per germline, CDR1 MNHNY and CDR2 SVGAGI (reference sequence). This CDR3 is built from 15 residues. The CDR3 coding sequence is TGTGCCAGCAGTTACGTACTAGCGGGATATAATGAGCAGTTCTTC. Protein sequence: CASSYVLAGYNEQFF.

The chain carries TRBV7-9 and TRBJ2-5; 9 bases map to TRBD1. J was trimmed by 2 bases and V by 1 base; bases with no gene match: 2. The CDR3 runs 15 residues. Germline values: CDR1 SEHNR, CDR2 FQNEAQ (reference sequence). CDR3 nucleotide sequence: TGTGCCAGCAGCTTAGACAGGGGGCGGCAAGAGACCCAGTACTTC. Translation: CASSLDRGRQETQYF.

The genes are TRBV2 and TRBJ2-7, with a weak D call TRBD1 (6 bases). The CDR3 totals 13 residues. The germline V gene has CDR1 SNHLY and CDR2 FYNNEI. The V gene lost 6 bases and the J gene lost 5 bases, with 14 bases spanning the gap. The CDR3 coding sequence is TGTGCCAGCAGGCGGACAGTTCGGAACGAGCAGTACTTC. Amino acid sequence: CASRRTVRNEQYF.

The chain joins TRBV7-2 to TRBJ1-2, with D perhaps matching TRBD1 (5 bases). Germline assignment: CDR1 SGHTA and CDR2 FQGNSA. The CDR3 extends over 14 amino acids. Between the trimmed V and J ends, which lost 5 bases and 8 bases, there was a span of 18 bases. The CDR3 DNA is TGTGCCAGCAGCGAAGCAGGGTGGGCCTGGGGCTACACCTTC. This gives the protein CASSEAGWAWGYTF.

This clone was observed a handful of times. The chain employs TRBV28 and TRBJ2-3; D ambiguous. Looked up from germline, CDR1 is MDHEN and CDR2 is SYDVKM. The CDR3 spans 13 residues. Trimming removed 4 bases at V and 4 bases at J, with 9 bases between. CDR3 in amino acids: CASSSPFPDTQYF. The DNA for the CDR3 is TGTGCCAGCAGTTCTCCTTTCCCAGATACGCAGTATTTT.

The chain links TRBV30 to TRBJ1-3; D unresolved. CDR1 and CDR2 from the germline V gene are GTSNPN and SVGIG (reference sequence). The CDR3 runs to 13 residues. The germline V and J ends were trimmed by 4 bases and 0 bases, with 7 bases remaining between them. The CDR3 DNA is TGTGCCTGGAAATTTCACTCTGGAAACACCATATATTTT. This codes for CAWKFHSGNTIYF.

The V gene is TRBV11-2, the J gene TRBJ2-7, with unresolved D. V was clipped by 1 base and J by 6 bases, with 10 bases between them. The CDR3 has 13 residues. Germline V lookup: CDR1 SGHAT, CDR2 FQNNGV. For the CDR3, the DNA is TGTGCCAGCAGCTTAGGCCGCGGTGGCGAGCAGTACTTC. This gives the protein CASSLGRGGEQYF.